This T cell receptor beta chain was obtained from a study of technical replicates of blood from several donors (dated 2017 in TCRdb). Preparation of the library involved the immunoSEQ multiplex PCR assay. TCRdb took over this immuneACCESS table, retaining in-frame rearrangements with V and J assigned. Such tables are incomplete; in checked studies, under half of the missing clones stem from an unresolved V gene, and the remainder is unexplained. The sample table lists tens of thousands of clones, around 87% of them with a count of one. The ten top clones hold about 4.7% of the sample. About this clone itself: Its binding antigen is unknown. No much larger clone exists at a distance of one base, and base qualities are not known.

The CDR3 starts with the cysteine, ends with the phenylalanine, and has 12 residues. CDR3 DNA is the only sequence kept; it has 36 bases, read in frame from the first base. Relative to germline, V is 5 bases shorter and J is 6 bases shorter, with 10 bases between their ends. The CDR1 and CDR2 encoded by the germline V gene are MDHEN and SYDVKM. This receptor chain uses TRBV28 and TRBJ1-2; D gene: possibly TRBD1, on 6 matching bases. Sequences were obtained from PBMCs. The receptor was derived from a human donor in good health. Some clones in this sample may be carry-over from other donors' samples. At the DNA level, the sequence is TGTGCCAGCAGTACAGGGAACGATGGCTACACCTTC. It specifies CASSTGNDGYTF.